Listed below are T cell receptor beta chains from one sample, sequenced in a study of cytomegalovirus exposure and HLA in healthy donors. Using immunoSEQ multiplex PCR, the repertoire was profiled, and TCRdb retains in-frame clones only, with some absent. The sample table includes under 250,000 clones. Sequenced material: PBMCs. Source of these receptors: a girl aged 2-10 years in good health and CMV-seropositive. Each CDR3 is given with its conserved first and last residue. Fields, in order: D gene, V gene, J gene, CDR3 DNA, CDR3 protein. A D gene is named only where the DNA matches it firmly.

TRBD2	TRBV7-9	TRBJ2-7	TGTGCCAGCAGTCCGACTAGCGGTAGCTCCTACGAGCAGTACTTC	CASSPTSGSSYEQYF
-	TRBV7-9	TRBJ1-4	TGTGCCAGCAGCCACAAATGGACTGAGCAGGATGAAAAACTGTTTTTT	CASSHKWTEQDEKLFF
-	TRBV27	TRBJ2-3	TGTGCCAGCAGTCCGGACTACACAGATACGCAGTATTTT	CASSPDYTDTQYF
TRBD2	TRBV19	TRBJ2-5	TGTGCCAGTAGTATACGGGGACTAGCGGGAAGCCCGGGGACCCAGTACTTC	CASSIRGLAGSPGTQYF
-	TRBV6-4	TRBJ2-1	TGTGCCAGCAGTCTCTGGGGAGCGGAGGGACTGGATGAGCAGTTCTTC	CASSLWGAEGLDEQFF
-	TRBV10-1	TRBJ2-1	TGCGCCAGCAGTGAGCTCATGTTCAGTGAGCAGTTCTTC	CASSELMFSEQFF
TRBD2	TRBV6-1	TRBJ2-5	TGTGCCAGCGACCCCTTCCGGGAGGGCCGAGAGACCCAGTACTTC	CASDPFREGRETQYF
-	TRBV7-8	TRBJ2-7	TGTGCCAGCAGCTTACCTAGGACGGGGGACTACGAGCAGTACTTC	CASSLPRTGDYEQYF
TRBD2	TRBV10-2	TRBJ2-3	TGCGCCAGCGGACTTATAGCGGGAGGGCGATCTAGCACAGATACGCAGTATTTT	CASGLIAGGRSSTDTQYF
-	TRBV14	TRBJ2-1	TGTGCCAGCAGCTTTCACCCCCTCCTGCGGGACCGGACTAATGAGCAGTTCTTC	CASSFHPLLRDRTNEQFF
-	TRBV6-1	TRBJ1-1	TGTGCCAGCAGTGGCCAGCAGGGGAACACTGAAGCTTTCTTT	CASSGQQGNTEAFF
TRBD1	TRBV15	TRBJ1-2	TGTGCCACCAGCAGAGTGGACAGGGAGTTCGGCGGCTACACCTTC	CATSRVDREFGGYTF
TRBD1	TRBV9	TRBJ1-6	TGTGCCAGCAGCGTAGAACCCCTTGACAGGGGGCGAGGGGATTCACCCCTCCACTTT	CASSVEPLDRGRGDSPLHF
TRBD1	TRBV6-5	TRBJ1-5	TGTGCCAGCAGCCCGACAGGGTATAGCAATCAGCCCCAGCATTTT	CASSPTGYSNQPQHF
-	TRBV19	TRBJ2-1	TGTGCCAGTAGTATCCGAGACAATGAGCAGTTCTTC	CASSIRDNEQFF
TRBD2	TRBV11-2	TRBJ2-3	TGTGCCAGCAGCTTGGTAGACGCGGGACTAGCGGAAGACACAGATACGCAGTATTTT	CASSLVDAGLAEDTDTQYF
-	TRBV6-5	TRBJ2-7	TGTGCCAGCAGCTCCGGACTCTACGAGCAGTACTTC	CASSSGLYEQYF
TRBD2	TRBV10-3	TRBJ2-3	TGTGCCATCAGCCTCATAGCGGGAACTAGCACAGATACGCAGTATTTT	CAISLIAGTSTDTQYF
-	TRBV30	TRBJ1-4	TGTGCCTGGAAAGCCGTGAGGAATACCGAAAAACTGTTTTTT	CAWKAVRNTEKLFF
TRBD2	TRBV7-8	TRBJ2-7	TGTGCCAGCAGCTTGAAAACTTTAACTAGCGGAACCTACGAGCAGTACTTC	CASSLKTLTSGTYEQYF
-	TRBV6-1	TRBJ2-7	TGTGCCAGCAGTGACCTGACGGGGGTTTACTACGAGCAGTACTTC	CASSDLTGVYYEQYF
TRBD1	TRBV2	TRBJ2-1	TGTGCCAGCAAGTCAAGGGACAGGGGCTACAATGAGCAGTTCTTC	CASKSRDRGYNEQFF
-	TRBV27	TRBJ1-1	TGTGCCAGCGCCGGAGTTACTTCGGAAGCTTTCTTT	CASAGVTSEAFF
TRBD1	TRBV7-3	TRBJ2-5	TGTGCCAGCAGCCCCACAGGGGCGCAGGAGACCCAGTACTTC	CASSPTGAQETQYF
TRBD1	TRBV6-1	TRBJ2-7	TGTGCCAGCAGTGGAAGGGACAGGGGCTCCTACGAGCAGTACTTC	CASSGRDRGSYEQYF
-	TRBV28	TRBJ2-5	TGTGCCAGCACCCTAGGGGCAGGGTACCAAGAGACCCAGTACTTC	CASTLGAGYQETQYF
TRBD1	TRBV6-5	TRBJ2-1	TGTGCCAGCAGTTCCGGGACAGGGGTCATCGATGAGCAGTTCTTC	CASSSGTGVIDEQFF
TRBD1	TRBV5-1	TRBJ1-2	TGCGCCAGCAGCCCGTCGACAGGGAACTATGGCTACACCTTC	CASSPSTGNYGYTF
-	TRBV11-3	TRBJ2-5	TGTGCCAGCAGCGGCAGGGAAGAGACCCAGTACTTC	CASSGREETQYF
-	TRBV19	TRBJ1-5	TGTGCCAGTTCCCAGGGGAGCAATCAGCCCCAGCATTTT	CASSQGSNQPQHF
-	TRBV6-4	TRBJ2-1	TGTGCCAGCAGTGAGTCGGCGGGTCCCTACAATGAGCAGTTCTTC	CASSESAGPYNEQFF
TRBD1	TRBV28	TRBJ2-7	TGTGCCAGCAGAAGAATGACAGGGGGTTACTACGAGCAGTACTTC	CASRRMTGGYYEQYF
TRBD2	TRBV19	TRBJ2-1	TGTGCCAGTAGTAGAAAAGGACTAGCGGGAGGGAAACCCTCCTACAATGAGCAGTTCTTC	CASSRKGLAGGKPSYNEQFF
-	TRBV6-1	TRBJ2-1	TGTGCCAGCACTACCGGGAACTCGAAGTTCTTC	CASTTGNSKFF
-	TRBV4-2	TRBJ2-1	TGTGCCAGCAGCCAAGTAGCAGCCTACAATGAGCAGTTCTTC	CASSQVAAYNEQFF
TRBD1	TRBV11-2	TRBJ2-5	TGTGCCAGCAGCTTCGGCAGGGGGCGGCTAGAGACCCAGTACTTC	CASSFGRGRLETQYF
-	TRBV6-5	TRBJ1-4	TGTGCCAGCAGTTTCCGTCCTACAACTAATGAAAAACTGTTTTTT	CASSFRPTTNEKLFF